This TCR beta chain emerged from a study of OX40 agonist ivuxolimab in advanced cancers. The method was immunoSEQ multiplex PCR; TCRdb's version includes in-frame clones alone and lacks a portion of them. The table includes 83,000 or so clones, 80% to 90% detected once. Germline CDR1 reads SGHNT; CDR2 reads YYREEE (reference sequence). Deletions cut 0 bases from V and 4 bases from J, with 13 bases between. The CDR3 runs to 15 residues. The material was CD4+ or CD8+ T cells sorted from blood, obtained in a trial of the OX40 agonist ivuxolimab. This sequence joins TRBV5-4 and TRBJ1-2, with a possible D match to TRBD1 (5 bases). This TCR derives from an adult with an advanced solid tumor such as melanoma, head and neck, liver or kidney cancer. The CDR3 sequence: CASSLEAGRGYGYTF. The CDR3 bases are TGTGCCAGCAGCTTGGAGGCAGGGAGGGGCTATGGCTACACCTTC.